The 4 T cell receptor beta chains below all came from one sample that was sequenced in a study of identical twins. TCRdb reprocessed the 5' RACE reads via MiXCR and lists one record per CDR3 protein. The table lists just under 650,000 distinct CDR3 sequences, roughly 6.6% of them singletons, with 1.5% to 2% in the top ten. The sample was also reused in another study, on yellow fever vaccine responses in identical twins.

The source material was PBMCs. All receptors come from a woman aged 18-29 years in good health.

The chain couples TRBV3-1 to TRBJ2-1, with D tentatively TRBD1 (6 bases). The germline V gene has CDR1 LGHDT and CDR2 YNNKEL (reference sequence). CDR3 length: 15 amino acids. V was cut by 2 bases and J by 0 bases, with 8 bases left in between. CDR3 DNA sequence: TGTGCCAGCAGCCAACAGGGGCCCTCCTACAATGAGCAGTTCTTC. Amino acid sequence: CASSQQGPSYNEQFF.

This clonotype has just a few counts. The rearrangement joins TRBV6-1 to TRBJ2-3, with 9 nucleotides matching TRBD2. J gave up 4 bases and V 6 bases, and 11 bases lay outside the gene matches. This CDR3 has 16 residues. CDR1 and CDR2 (germline): MNHNS, SASEGT. CDR3 loop: CASSSPAGGGPDTQYF. CDR3 DNA: TGTGCCAGCAGCTCGCCTGCGGGGGGGGGTCCAGATACGCAGTATTTT.

This clonotype was detected ten times or more. CDR3 amino acids: CASSPTSGRASEQFF. The DNA for the CDR3 is TGCGCCAGCAGCCCGACTAGCGGGAGGGCCAGTGAGCAGTTCTTC. The chain recombines TRBV5-1 with TRBJ2-1; 14 bases map to TRBD2. Germline V CDR1 and CDR2: SGHRS, YFSETQ. The CDR3 is 15 residues long. V was clipped by 4 bases and J by 9 bases; unmatched bases: 6.

This clonotype turned up a few times. The rearrangement links TRBV20-1 to TRBJ2-1, with 10 bases identical to TRBD2. This CDR3 contains 16 residues. With V trimmed by 6 bases and J by 0 bases, 8 bases remained unmatched. The germline V gene encodes CDR1 DFQATT and CDR2 SNEGSKA (reference sequence). Here the CDR3 reads CSAWTSGMSSYNEQFF. The CDR3 bases are TGCAGTGCCTGGACTAGCGGAATGAGCTCCTACAATGAGCAGTTCTTC.